This T cell receptor beta chain stems from a study of T cell responses to AZD1222 COVID-19 vaccine. The overall study: Second doses were pooled across both intervals (about 4 or about 12 weeks). Findings and caveats of the study: Clonal diversity may have been underestimated, and the donors were mostly white British, with more females than males. An increase in Spike-specific TCR breadth and depth was observed after two AZD1222 doses.

Trimming took 0 bases from V and 4 from J, leaving 15 bases between them. The CDR3 is 16 residues long. Per germline, CDR1 MNHEY and CDR2 SMNVEV (reference sequence). Produced via immunoSEQ multiplex PCR; TCRdb's table is partial and in-frame only. The table includes 140,000 to 150,000 clones, 75% to 90% detected once. Concerning this clone itself: Its specificity is unknown.

Sample: peripheral blood, taken on day 0 of AZD1222 vaccination. The sequence came from an adult in good health. The rearrangement joins TRBV27 to TRBJ1-2; D ambiguous. For the CDR3, the DNA is TGTGCCAGCAGTTTATCCACAGCATCTGCGCCCTATGGCTACACCTTC. Amino acids: CASSLSTASAPYGYTF.